These 23 T cell receptor beta chains were sequenced from one sample in a study of Ad26.COV2.S vaccination and SARS-CoV-2 variants. Clones were read by immunoSEQ multiplex PCR, and TCRdb kept only the in-frame ones, dropping some. The repertoire has about 480,000 clones, approximately 90% of them found once; the top ten carry more than 10%. The sample's treatment: about 20 received Ad26.COV2.S at low or high dose, single or two shots; 5 received placebo; per-sample allocation not given. Collection of samples fell on day 63 after the first vaccine or placebo injection. Sequencing used peripheral blood, obtained in a trial of Ad26.COV2.S vaccine versus placebo. Receptor source: a person between 18 and 65 years old who received the Ad26.COV2.S COVID-19 vaccine or a placebo.

This chain uses TRBV7-9 with TRBJ2-2; 10 positions match TRBD2. This CDR3 is built from 18 residues. Germline-derived CDR1 and CDR2 are SEHNR and FQNEAQ (reference sequence). V trimming: 4 bases; J trimming: 6 bases; junction bases outside the gene matches: 14. As DNA, the CDR3 is TGTGCCAGCAGCTGGAGACGTACTAGCGGGGTTGGGGCCGGGGAGCTGTTTTTT. Protein product: CASSWRRTSGVGAGELFF.

V usage is TRBV4-3 and J usage is TRBJ1-3; D is unresolved. The V end was cut by 0 bases, the J end by 3 bases, with 3 bases between. The germline V gene encodes CDR1 LGHNA and CDR2 YSLEER. There are 13 residues in the CDR3. CDR3 nucleotides: TGCGCCAGCAGCCAAGATTATGGAAACACCATATATTTT. It yields the protein CASSQDYGNTIYF.

This clone was seen only a few times. The chain couples TRBV20-1 to TRBJ1-2; D may be TRBD1 (6 bases). Germline CDR1 reads DFQATT; CDR2 reads SNEGSKA (reference sequence). The CDR3 is made up of 11 amino acids. Trimming removed 4 bases from V and 10 bases from J, with 13 bases in between. The CDR3 is CSATSRQDYTF. The CDR3 DNA sequence: TGCAGTGCTACGTCTAGACAGGACTACACCTTC.

The chain uses TRBV5-4 and TRBJ2-3; D call uncertain. The CDR3 length is 15 residues. V was trimmed by 4 bases and J by 4 bases, leaving 16 bases between them. Germline V lookup: CDR1 SGHNT, CDR2 YYREEE (reference sequence). CDR3 in amino acids: CASSPVGLVADTQYF. In DNA, the CDR3 is TGTGCCAGCAGCCCGGTGGGGTTGGTGGCAGATACGCAGTATTTT.

This clone was recorded once. The chain links TRBV7-9 to TRBJ2-5; 8 nucleotides line up with TRBD2. J gave up 4 bases and V 8 bases, and 15 bases lay outside the gene matches. This CDR3 has 16 amino acids. Germline CDR1 reads SEHNR; CDR2 reads FQNEAQ (reference sequence). The CDR3 DNA sequence: TGTGCCAGCGGCCGTCGGGCGGGAGGAACCCCAGAGACCCAGTACTTC. Translating it yields CASGRRAGGTPETQYF. Supplemented by reference TRBV7-9 and TRBJ2-5, the full variable domain reads DTGVSQNPRHKITKRGQNVTFRCDPISEHNRLYWYRQTLGQGPEFLTYFQNEAQLEKSRLLSDRFSAERPKGSFSTLEIQRTEQGDSAMYLCASGRRAGGTPETQYFGPGTRLLVL.

The chain employs TRBV7-2 and TRBJ2-7; perhaps TRBD2 as D (6 bases). This CDR3 region has 15 residues. Trimming stripped 1 base from V and 2 bases from J, with 12 bases between. The germline V gene encodes CDR1 SGHTA and CDR2 FQGNSA. CDR3 in amino acids: CASSLGASGAYEQYF. DNA for the CDR3: TGTGCCAGCAGCTTAGGGGCGTCGGGGGCCTACGAGCAGTACTTC.

V is TRBV11-3 and J is TRBJ2-1; 10 nucleotides line up with TRBD2. CDR3 size: 14 residues. With 3 bases clipped from V and 9 bases from J, the junction kept 5 bases outside the gene matches. Germline loops: CDR1 SGHNT, CDR2 YENEEA. The CDR3 region has the DNA TGTGCCAGCAGCTTTCTAGCGGGAGAGGGTGAGCAGTTCTTC. As protein: CASSFLAGEGEQFF. The complete variable domain, with remaining parts taken from reference TRBV11-3 and TRBJ2-1, reads EAGVVQSPRYKIIEKKQPVAFWCNPISGHNTLYWYLQNLGQGPELLIRYENEEAVDDSQLPKDRFSAERLKGVDSTLKIQPAELGDSAVYLCASSFLAGEGEQFFGPGTRLTVL.

This chain uses TRBV7-6 with TRBJ2-7; the match to TRBD1 covers 7 bases. CDR1 SGHVS and CDR2 FNYEAQ come from the germline V gene. The CDR3 consists of 15 residues. J was trimmed by 6 bases and V by 1 base; bases with no gene match: 9. The CDR3: CASSLVSTGEGEQYF. DNA for the CDR3: TGTGCCAGCAGCTTAGTCTCAACAGGGGAAGGCGAGCAGTACTTC.

This rearrangement joins TRBV7-8 to TRBJ1-2, with 10 bases aligning to TRBD1. CDR3 length equals 16 residues. Germline V gene sequence: CDR1 SGHVS, CDR2 FQNEAQ. V trimming: 5 bases; J trimming: 6 bases; junction bases outside the gene matches: 12. CDR3 sequence: CASSRDRGRSEDGYTF. The DNA for the CDR3 is TGTGCCAGCAGCAGAGACAGGGGGCGATCGGAAGATGGCTACACCTTC.

This clone was recorded many times. This sequence joins TRBV24-1 and TRBJ2-2, with D unclear. The germline V gene encodes CDR1 KGHDR and CDR2 SFDVKD. CDR3 length: 12 residues. V was cut by 9 bases and J by 7 bases, with 11 bases left in between. The CDR3 loop is CATSVMSGELFF. CDR3 in DNA: TGTGCCACCTCTGTAATGAGCGGGGAGCTGTTTTTT.

This chain joins TRBV9 and TRBJ2-1; 8 nucleotides align to TRBD2. CDR3 length: 14 residues. The germline V gene encodes CDR1 SGDLS and CDR2 YYNGEE. V gave up 0 bases and J gave up 9 bases; unmatched junction bases: 5. Here the CDR3 DNA reads TGTGCCAGCAGCGTAGTGGGACTAGGGGGTGAGCAGTTCTTC. It codes for CASSVVGLGGEQFF.

This CDR3 is CASSQESAITYGYTF. The CDR3 DNA follows: TGCGCCAGCAGCCAAGAATCAGCGATAACCTATGGCTACACCTTC. The rearrangement links TRBV4-1 to TRBJ1-2; D not resolved. Germline assignment: CDR1 MGHRA and CDR2 YSYEKL. Trimming stripped 0 bases from V and 4 bases from J, with 12 bases between. The CDR3 totals 15 residues.

V usage is TRBV6-2 or TRBV6-3 and J usage is TRBJ2-1; 10 nucleotides match TRBD2. The CDR3 extends over 17 amino acids. Germline V gives CDR1 MNHEY, CDR2 SVGEGT. J gave up 12 bases and V 5 bases, and 19 bases lay outside the gene matches. CDR3 nucleotide sequence: TGTGCCAGCAGTCCCAACAGGGCGGTAGCGGGAGGTCTGGGGCAGTTCTTC. It codes for CASSPNRAVAGGLGQFF.

The chain employs TRBV28 and TRBJ2-7, with D possibly matching TRBD1 (6 bases). The CDR3 has 15 amino acids. V lost 4 bases to trimming and J lost 3 bases, with 16 bases between them. The germline V gene has CDR1 MDHEN and CDR2 SYDVKM. CDR3 region: CASSSWTDKDYEQYF. The CDR3 DNA reads as TGTGCCAGCAGTTCCTGGACAGACAAGGACTACGAGCAGTACTTC.

The chain has TRBV4-3 and TRBJ2-1; possibly TRBD2 for D (6 bases). The germline V gene has CDR1 LGHNA and CDR2 YSLEER. V was pared by 0 bases and J by 5 bases, with 14 bases between. This CDR3 comprises 16 residues. CDR3 sequence: CASSQDPLAEHNEQFF. DNA of the CDR3: TGCGCCAGCAGCCAAGATCCATTAGCGGAGCACAATGAGCAGTTCTTC.

This clone was counted between two and nine times. The CDR3 reads CASSSRVLHSGNTIYF. The CDR3 coding sequence is TGTGCCAGTAGTAGCAGGGTCCTCCACTCTGGAAACACCATATATTTT. The chain carries TRBV19 and TRBJ1-3, with a weak D call TRBD1 (5 bases). Germline CDR1 is LNHDA and CDR2 is SQIVND (reference sequence). V lost 4 bases and J lost 0, with 13 bases in between. CDR3 length equals 16 residues.

The V call is TRBV24-1, the J call TRBJ2-1, with 9 bases identical to TRBD1. Germline CDR1 and CDR2: KGHDR and SFDVKD. After removal of 4 bases from V and 6 bases from J, the junction contained 6 bases not matched to a gene. CDR3 length equals 15 residues. In DNA, the CDR3 is TGTGCCACCAGTGACCAACAGGGGGCGGGCAATGAGCAGTTCTTC. It yields the protein CATSDQQGAGNEQFF.

CDR3 loop: CSVPTPGQRLSRKNYEQYF. The CDR3 region has the DNA TGCAGCGTACCCACACCGGGACAGAGACTCTCGAGGAAAAACTACGAGCAGTACTTC. The rearrangement uses TRBV29-1 and TRBJ2-7, with 7 bases lining up with TRBD1. Looked up from germline, CDR1 is SQVTM and CDR2 is ANQGSEA. V lost 6 bases to trimming and J lost 3 bases; unmatched junction nucleotides: 26. The CDR3 covers 19 residues.

The chain has TRBV11-2 and TRBJ1-1, with D unclear. V was pared by 2 bases and J by 1 base, with 8 bases between. There are 14 residues in the CDR3. Germline V gene sequence: CDR1 SGHAT, CDR2 FQNNGV. The CDR3 is CASSLRAGNTEAFF. The DNA for the CDR3 is TGTGCCAGCAGCTTAAGGGCAGGGAACACTGAAGCTTTCTTT.

The rearrangement uses TRBV19 and TRBJ2-7; 7 bases agree with TRBD2. The length of the CDR3 is 15 residues. Per the germline V gene, CDR1 is LNHDA and CDR2 is SQIVND (reference sequence). Trimming at V came to 4 bases and at J to 2 bases, leaving 8 bases not matched to a gene. The CDR3 loop is CASSRGGRSAYEQYF. DNA of the CDR3: TGTGCCAGTAGTAGGGGGGGGAGGTCCGCCTACGAGCAGTACTTC.

The chain joins TRBV19 to TRBJ1-1; D not resolved. CDR3 length equals 14 residues. V lost 3 bases and J lost 6, with 14 bases in between. Germline assignment: CDR1 LNHDA and CDR2 SQIVND (reference sequence). The DNA for the CDR3 is TGTGCCAGTAGTATGATAGAGGCATGGGCTGAAGCTTTCTTT. It translates to CASSMIEAWAEAFF.

The chain carries TRBV9 and TRBJ1-2, with D tentatively TRBD1 (6 bases). Germline assignment: CDR1 SGDLS and CDR2 YYNGEE. CDR3 length: 17 residues. V lost 0 bases to trimming and J lost 6 bases, with 21 bases between them. Here the CDR3 DNA reads TGTGCCAGCAGCGTAGATGCCCTCGGGGGCAGGGTTGATGGCTACACCTTC. Translated, it gives CASSVDALGGRVDGYTF.

This clone has only one observation. The chain is built from TRBV28 and TRBJ2-5; a weak D match, TRBD1 (6 bases). The germline V gene has CDR1 MDHEN and CDR2 SYDVKM. The CDR3 is 14 residues long. V dropped 5 bases and J dropped 5 bases, with 15 bases sitting between them. In DNA form, the CDR3 reads TGTGCCAGCAGTGGTCAGGGGCCGCCGGAGACCCAGTACTTC. This codes for CASSGQGPPETQYF.